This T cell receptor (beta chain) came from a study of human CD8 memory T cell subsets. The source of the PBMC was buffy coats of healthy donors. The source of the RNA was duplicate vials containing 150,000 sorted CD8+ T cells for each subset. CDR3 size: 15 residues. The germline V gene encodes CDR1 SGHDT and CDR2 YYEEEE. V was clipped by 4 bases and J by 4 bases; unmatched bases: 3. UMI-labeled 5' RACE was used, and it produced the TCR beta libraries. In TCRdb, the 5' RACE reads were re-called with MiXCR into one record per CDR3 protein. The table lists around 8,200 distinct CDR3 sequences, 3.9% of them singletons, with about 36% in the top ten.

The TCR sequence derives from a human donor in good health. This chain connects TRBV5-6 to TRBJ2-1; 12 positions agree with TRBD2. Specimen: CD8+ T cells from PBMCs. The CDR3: CASSPTSGGYNEQFF. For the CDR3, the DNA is TGTGCCAGCAGCCCGACTAGCGGGGGATACAATGAGCAGTTCTTC.